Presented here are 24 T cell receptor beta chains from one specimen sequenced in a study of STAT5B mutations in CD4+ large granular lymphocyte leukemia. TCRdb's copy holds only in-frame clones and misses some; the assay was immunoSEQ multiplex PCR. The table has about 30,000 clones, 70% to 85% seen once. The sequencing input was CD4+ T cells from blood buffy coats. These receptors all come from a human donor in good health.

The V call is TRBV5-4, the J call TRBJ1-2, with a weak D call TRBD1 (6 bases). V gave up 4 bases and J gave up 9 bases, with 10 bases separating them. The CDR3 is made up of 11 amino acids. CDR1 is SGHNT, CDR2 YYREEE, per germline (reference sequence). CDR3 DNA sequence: TGTGCCAGCAGCGTAGGGGGAAGCTACACCTTC. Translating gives CASSVGGSYTF.

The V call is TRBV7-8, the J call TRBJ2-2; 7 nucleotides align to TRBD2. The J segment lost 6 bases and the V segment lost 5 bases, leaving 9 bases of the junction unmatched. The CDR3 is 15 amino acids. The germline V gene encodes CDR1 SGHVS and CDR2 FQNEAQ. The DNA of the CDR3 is TGTGCCAGCAGCGCTAGTACCACTAGCGCCGGGGAGCTGTTTTTT. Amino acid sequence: CASSASTTSAGELFF.

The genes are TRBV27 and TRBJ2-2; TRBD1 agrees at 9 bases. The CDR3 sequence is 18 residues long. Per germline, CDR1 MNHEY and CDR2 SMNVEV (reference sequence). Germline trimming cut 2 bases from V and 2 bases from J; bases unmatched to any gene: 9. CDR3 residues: CASSLRRQGGLNTGELFF. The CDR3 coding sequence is TGTGCCAGCAGTTTACGCCGACAGGGGGGGCTAAACACCGGGGAGCTGTTTTTT.

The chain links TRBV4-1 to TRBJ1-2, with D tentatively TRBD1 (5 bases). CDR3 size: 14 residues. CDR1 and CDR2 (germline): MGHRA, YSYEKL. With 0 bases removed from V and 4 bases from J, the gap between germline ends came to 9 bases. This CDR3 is CASSQDPGTYGYTF. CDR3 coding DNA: TGCGCCAGCAGCCAAGACCCTGGGACCTATGGCTACACCTTC.

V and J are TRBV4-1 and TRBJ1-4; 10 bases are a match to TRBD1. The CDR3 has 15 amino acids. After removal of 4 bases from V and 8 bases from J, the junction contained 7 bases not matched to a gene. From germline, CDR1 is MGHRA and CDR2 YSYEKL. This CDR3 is CASSPSGTGVEKLFF. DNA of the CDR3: TGCGCCAGCAGCCCCTCCGGGACAGGGGTCGAAAAACTGTTTTTT.

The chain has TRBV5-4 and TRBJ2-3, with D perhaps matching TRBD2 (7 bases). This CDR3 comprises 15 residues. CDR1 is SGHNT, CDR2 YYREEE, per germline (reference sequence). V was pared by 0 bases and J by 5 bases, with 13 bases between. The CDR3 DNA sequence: TGTGCCAGCAGCTTGGTTGGGGGGGCCCGAGATACGCAGTATTTT. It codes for CASSLVGGARDTQYF.

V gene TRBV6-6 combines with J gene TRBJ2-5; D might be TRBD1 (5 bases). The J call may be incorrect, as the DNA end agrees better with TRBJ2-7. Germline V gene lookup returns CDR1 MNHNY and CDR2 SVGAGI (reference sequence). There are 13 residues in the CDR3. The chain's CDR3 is CASTQTGAYEQYF. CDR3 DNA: TGTGCCAGCACCCAAACAGGAGCCTACGAGCAGTACTTC.

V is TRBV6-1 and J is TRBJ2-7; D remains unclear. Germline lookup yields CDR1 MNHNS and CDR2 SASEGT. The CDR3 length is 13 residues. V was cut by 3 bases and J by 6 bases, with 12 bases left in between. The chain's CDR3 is CASSDAPWTEQYF. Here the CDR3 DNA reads TGTGCCAGCAGTGATGCCCCGTGGACCGAGCAGTACTTC.

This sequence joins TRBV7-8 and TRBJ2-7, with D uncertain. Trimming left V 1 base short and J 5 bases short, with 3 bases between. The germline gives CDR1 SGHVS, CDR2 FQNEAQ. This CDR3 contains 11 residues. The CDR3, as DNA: TGTGCCAGCAGCTTAGTCGACGAGCAGTACTTC. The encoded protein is CASSLVDEQYF.

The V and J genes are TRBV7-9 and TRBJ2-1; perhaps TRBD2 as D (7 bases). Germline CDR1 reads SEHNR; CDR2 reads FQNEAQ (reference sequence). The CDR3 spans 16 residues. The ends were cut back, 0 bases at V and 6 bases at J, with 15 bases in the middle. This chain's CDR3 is CASSLAGGGVSNEQFF. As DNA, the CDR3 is TGTGCCAGCAGCTTAGCGGGAGGGGGGGTTAGCAATGAGCAGTTCTTC.

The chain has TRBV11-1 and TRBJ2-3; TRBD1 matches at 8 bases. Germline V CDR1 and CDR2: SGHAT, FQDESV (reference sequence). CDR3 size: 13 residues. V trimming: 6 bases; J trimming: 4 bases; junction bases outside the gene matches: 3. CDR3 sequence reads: CASSRQGPDTQYF. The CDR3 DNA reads TGTGCCAGCAGTCGACAGGGGCCAGATACGCAGTATTTT.

This chain's CDR3 is CASSLLQGAGTEAFF. CDR3 DNA: TGTGCCAGCAGCTTACTTCAGGGGGCAGGCACTGAAGCTTTCTTT. The rearrangement joins TRBV7-9 to TRBJ1-1; TRBD1 matches at 8 bases. The junction had 6 bases not matched to a gene; V was cut back by 2 bases and J by 4 bases. The CDR3 is 15 amino acids. The germline V gene encodes CDR1 SEHNR and CDR2 FQNEAQ (reference sequence).

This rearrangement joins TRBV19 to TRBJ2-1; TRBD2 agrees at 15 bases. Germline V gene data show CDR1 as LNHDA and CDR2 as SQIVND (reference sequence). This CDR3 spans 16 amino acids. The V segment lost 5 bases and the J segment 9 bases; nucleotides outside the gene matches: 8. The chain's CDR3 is CASSPGLAGGRGEQFF. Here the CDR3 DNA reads TGTGCCAGTAGTCCGGGACTAGCGGGAGGTCGGGGTGAGCAGTTCTTC.

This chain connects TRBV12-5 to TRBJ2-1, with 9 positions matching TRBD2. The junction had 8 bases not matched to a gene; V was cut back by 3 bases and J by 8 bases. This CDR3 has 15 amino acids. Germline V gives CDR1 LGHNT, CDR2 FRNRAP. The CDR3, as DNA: TGTGCTAGTGGTTTTGGGGCGGGGGGGTTAGATGAGCAGTTCTTC. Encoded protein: CASGFGAGGLDEQFF. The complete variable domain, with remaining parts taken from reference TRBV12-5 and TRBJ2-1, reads DARVTQTPRHKVTEMGQEVTMRCQPILGHNTVFWYRQTMMQGLELLAYFRNRAPLDDSGMPKDRFSAEMPDATLATLKIQPSEPRDSAVYFCASGFGAGGLDEQFFGPGTRLTVL.

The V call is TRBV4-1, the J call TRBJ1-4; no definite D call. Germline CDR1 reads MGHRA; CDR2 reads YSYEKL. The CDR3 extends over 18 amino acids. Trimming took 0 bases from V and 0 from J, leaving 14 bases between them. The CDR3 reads CASSQDLAGFTTNEKLFF. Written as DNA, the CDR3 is TGCGCCAGCAGCCAAGATCTGGCAGGATTCACAACTAATGAAAAACTGTTTTTT.

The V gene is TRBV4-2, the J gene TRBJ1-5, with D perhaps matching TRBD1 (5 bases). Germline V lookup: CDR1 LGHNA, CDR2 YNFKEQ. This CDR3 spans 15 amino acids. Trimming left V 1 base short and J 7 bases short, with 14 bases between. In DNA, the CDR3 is TGTGCCAGCAGCCAAGGGGGGATACGGATCCAGCCCCAGCATTTT. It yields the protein CASSQGGIRIQPQHF.

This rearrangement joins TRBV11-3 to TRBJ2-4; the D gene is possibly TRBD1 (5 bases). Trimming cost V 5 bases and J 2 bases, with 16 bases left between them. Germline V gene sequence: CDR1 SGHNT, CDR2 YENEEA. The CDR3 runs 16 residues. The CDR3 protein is CASSHPDTLTKNIQYF. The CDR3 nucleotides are TGTGCCAGCAGCCACCCGGACACCCTCACCAAAAACATTCAGTACTTC.

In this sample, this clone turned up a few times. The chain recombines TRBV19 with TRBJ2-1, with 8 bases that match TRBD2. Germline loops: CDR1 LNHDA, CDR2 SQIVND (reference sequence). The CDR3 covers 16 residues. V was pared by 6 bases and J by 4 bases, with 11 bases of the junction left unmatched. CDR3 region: CASSTPGGRHYNEQFF. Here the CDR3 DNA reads TGTGCCAGTAGCACCCCCGGCGGGAGGCATTACAATGAGCAGTTCTTC.

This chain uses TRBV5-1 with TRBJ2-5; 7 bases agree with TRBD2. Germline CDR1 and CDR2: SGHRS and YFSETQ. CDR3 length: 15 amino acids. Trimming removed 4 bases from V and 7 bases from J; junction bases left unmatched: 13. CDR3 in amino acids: CASSPDGTSARTQYF. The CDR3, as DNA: TGCGCCAGCAGCCCCGATGGTACTAGCGCCAGGACCCAGTACTTC. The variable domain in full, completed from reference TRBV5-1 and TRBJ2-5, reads KAGVTQTPRYLIKTRGQQVTLSCSPISGHRSVSWYQQTPGQGLQFLFEYFSETQRNKGNFPGRFSGRQFSNSRSEMNVSTLELGDSALYLCASSPDGTSARTQYFGPGTRLLVL.

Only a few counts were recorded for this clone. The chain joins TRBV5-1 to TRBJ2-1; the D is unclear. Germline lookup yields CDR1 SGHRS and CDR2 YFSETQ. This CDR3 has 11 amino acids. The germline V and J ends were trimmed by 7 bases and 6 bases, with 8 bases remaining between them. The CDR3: CASASGNEQFF. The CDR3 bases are TGCGCCAGCGCTTCGGGCAATGAGCAGTTCTTC.

The CDR3 sequence: CASNRYSNQPQHF. CDR3 nucleotides: TGTGCCAGCAACCGGTACAGCAATCAGCCCCAGCATTTT. The chain has TRBV6-1 and TRBJ1-5; D remains ambiguous. The V gene lost 7 bases and the J gene lost 1 base, with 8 bases spanning the gap. CDR3 length: 13 amino acids. Germline V CDR1 and CDR2: MNHNS, SASEGT.

The CDR3 bases are TGTGCCAGCAGCTTATGGGGGACTAGTGACAATGAGCAGTTCTTC. It yields the protein CASSLWGTSDNEQFF. The chain is built from TRBV5-6 and TRBJ2-1; 8 bases agree with TRBD2. Germline trimming cut 2 bases from V and 5 bases from J; bases unmatched to any gene: 6. CDR3 length equals 15 residues. Per the germline V gene, CDR1 is SGHDT and CDR2 is YYEEEE.

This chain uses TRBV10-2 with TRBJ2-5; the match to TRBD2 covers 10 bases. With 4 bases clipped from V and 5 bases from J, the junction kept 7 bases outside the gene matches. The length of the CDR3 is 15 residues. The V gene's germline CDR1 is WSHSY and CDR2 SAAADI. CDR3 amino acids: CASSGAGGPRETQYF. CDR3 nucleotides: TGCGCCAGCAGTGGAGCGGGGGGGCCTAGGGAGACCCAGTACTTC.

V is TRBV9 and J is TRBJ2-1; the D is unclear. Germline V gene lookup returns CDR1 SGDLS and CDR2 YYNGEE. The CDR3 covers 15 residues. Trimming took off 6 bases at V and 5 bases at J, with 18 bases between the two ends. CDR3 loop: CASNPGDTGHNEQFF. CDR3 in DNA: TGTGCCAGCAACCCAGGAGATACCGGGCACAATGAGCAGTTCTTC.